What follows are 25 T cell receptor beta chains derived from one specimen sequenced in a study of cytomegalovirus exposure and HLA in healthy donors. The PCR employed 60 Vbeta primers together with 13 Jbeta primers. The table came from immunoSEQ multiplex PCR; TCRdb's copy has only in-frame clones and leaves some out. Of around 170,000 clones listed, 82% are singletons. The sequencing sample was made of PBMCs. The origin of the receptors is a woman between 18 and 29 years old in good health and CMV-seronegative.

The chain combines TRBV25-1 with TRBJ2-3; 9 nucleotides align to TRBD2. The CDR3 runs 14 residues. V lost 2 bases, J lost 8 bases, and 5 bases stayed unmatched. The germline CDR1 and CDR2 sequences are MGHDK and SYGVNS. CDR3 sequence reads: CASSEAGGPGTQYF. CDR3 nucleotide sequence: TGTGCCAGCAGTGAAGCGGGAGGGCCTGGTACGCAGTATTTT.

The V call is TRBV5-4, the J call TRBJ1-1, with D tentatively TRBD1 (5 bases). V lost 7 bases and J 10 bases, leaving 29 bases between the germline ends. In germline, CDR1 is SGHNT, CDR2 YYREEE (reference sequence). The CDR3 is 16 residues long. The CDR3 is CASDLSLGSTELVAFF. CDR3 DNA sequence: TGTGCCAGCGACTTGTCCTTAGGGTCGACAGAGTTGGTAGCTTTCTTT.

The chain uses TRBV7-2 and TRBJ2-2; 12 bases align to TRBD1. The length of the CDR3 is 16 residues. V lost 6 bases to trimming and J lost 7 bases; unmatched junction nucleotides: 9. The germline V gene has CDR1 SGHTA and CDR2 FQGNSA. CDR3 sequence reads: CASRTAGTGGVGELFF. In nucleotides, the CDR3 is TGTGCCAGCAGGACGGCCGGGACAGGGGGCGTCGGGGAGCTGTTTTTT.

The chain couples TRBV5-6 to TRBJ2-7; 8 nucleotides line up with TRBD2. Trimming took 0 bases from V and 4 from J; bases not matched to a gene: 6. CDR3 length: 15 amino acids. Germline CDR1 and CDR2: SGHDT and YYEEEE. For the CDR3, the DNA is TGTGCCAGCAGCTTGGCTACGGGGGGGCGGTACGAGCAGTACTTC. Protein product: CASSLATGGRYEQYF.

Worth noting for this clone: An end of the junction differs from the germline gene, which may be a read error. The chain joins TRBV7-9 to TRBJ1-3; D possibly corresponds to TRBD1 (6 bases). Germline V gives CDR1 SEHNR, CDR2 FQNEAQ (reference sequence). This CDR3 contains 14 residues. The CDR3 DNA is TGTTCCAGCAACAAGGGGGTTTCTGGAAACACCATATATTTT. Its protein product is CSSNKGVSGNTIYF. The full variable domain, its missing parts supplied by reference TRBV7-9 and TRBJ1-3, is DTGVSQNPRHKITKRGQNVTFRCDPISEHNRLYWYRQTLGQGPEFLTYFQNEAQLEKSRLLSDRFSAERPKGSFSTLEIQRTEQGDSAMYLCSSNKGVSGNTIYFGEGSWLTVV.

This chain joins TRBV9 and TRBJ2-6; D is possibly TRBD1 (6 bases). Looked up from germline, CDR1 is SGDLS and CDR2 is YYNGEE. The CDR3 spans 17 residues. V was cut by 4 bases and J by 0 bases, with 14 bases left in between. In nucleotides, the CDR3 is TGTGCCAGCAGCCTGGACAGTATATTCTCTGGGGCCAACGTCCTGACTTTC. Its translation is CASSLDSIFSGANVLTF.

The chain is built from TRBV5-6 and TRBJ2-2; D is undetermined. Trimming left V 4 bases short and J 0 bases short, with 4 bases between. This CDR3 comprises 13 residues. Germline V gene lookup returns CDR1 SGHDT and CDR2 YYEEEE. The chain's CDR3 is CASSLTNTGELFF. The DNA for the CDR3 is TGTGCCAGCAGCCTTACGAACACCGGGGAGCTGTTTTTT.

V and J are TRBV6-5 and TRBJ1-6; D unclear. The CDR3 runs to 15 residues. Germline V gene sequence: CDR1 MNHEY, CDR2 SVGAGI. Trimming cost V 3 bases and J 7 bases, with 13 bases left between them. The CDR3, as DNA: TGTGCCAGCAGTTATTCTATTGTGGGCAATTCACCCCTCCACTTT. Translated: CASSYSIVGNSPLHF.

The J gene is TRBJ2-7, the V gene TRBV10-1, with TRBD1 identical over 7 bases. The junction had 6 bases not matched to a gene; V was cut back by 5 bases and J by 2 bases. CDR3 length: 14 amino acids. Germline lookup yields CDR1 WNHNN and CDR2 SYGVQD (reference sequence). The CDR3 sequence is CASSNRGNTYEQYF. The CDR3, as DNA: TGCGCCAGCAGTAACAGGGGTAATACCTACGAGCAGTACTTC.

This sequence joins TRBV5-1 and TRBJ2-1, with D unresolved. This CDR3 is 11 amino acids long. Germline V lookup: CDR1 SGHRS, CDR2 YFSETQ. Trimming cost V 6 bases and J 9 bases, with 10 bases left between them. Written as DNA, the CDR3 is TGCGCCAGCACCAGGATGGGTGAGCAGTTCTTC. Encoded protein: CASTRMGEQFF.

This clone was seen a few times. The chain couples TRBV6-6 to TRBJ2-5, with D perhaps matching TRBD1 (5 bases). This CDR3 region has 14 residues. Germline values: CDR1 MNHNY, CDR2 SVGAGI (reference sequence). V was trimmed by 5 bases and J by 5 bases, leaving 15 bases between them. DNA of the CDR3: TGTGCCAGCAGTGGCGCTGGGGCAGGGGAGACCCAGTACTTC. It translates to CASSGAGAGETQYF.

The rearrangement joins TRBV6-5 to TRBJ1-5; maybe TRBD1 (5 bases). The CDR3 runs to 13 residues. The germline V gene encodes CDR1 MNHEY and CDR2 SVGAGI. The ends were cut back, 9 bases at V and 5 bases at J, with 14 bases in the middle. The CDR3 bases are TGTGCCAGTAGGTGGACACCAGATCAGCCCCAGCATTTT. This encodes CASRWTPDQPQHF.

The chain recombines TRBV2 with TRBJ2-7; unclear D gene. V gave up 9 bases and J gave up 3 bases, with 15 bases separating them. CDR1 is SNHLY and CDR2 is FYNNEI in the germline V gene. The CDR3 sequence is 13 residues long. The CDR3 coding sequence is TGTGCCAGTTCACCACACCCCAACTACGAGCAGTACTTC. Translated: CASSPHPNYEQYF.

J is TRBJ2-7 and V is TRBV29-1; 9 nucleotides line up with TRBD2. This CDR3 comprises 14 residues. The junction had 6 bases not matched to a gene; V was cut back by 2 bases and J by 4 bases. Germline lookup yields CDR1 SQVTM and CDR2 ANQGSEA. Here the CDR3 DNA reads TGCAGCGTTGAATCTGGCGGGGGGGCTTACGAGCAGTACTTC. Residues: CSVESGGGAYEQYF.

This clone has a handful of counts. The rearrangement joins TRBV7-7 to TRBJ1-1; D is unresolved. The CDR3 has 13 residues. V was cut by 1 base and J by 1 base, with 4 bases left in between. Germline CDR1 and CDR2: SSHAT and FNYEAQ (reference sequence). Written as DNA, the CDR3 is TGTGCCAGCAGCTTAGAACAGAACACTGAAGCTTTCTTT. Its protein product is CASSLEQNTEAFF.

The chain couples TRBV6-5 to TRBJ2-7; 7 bases are shared with TRBD2. V shed 6 bases, J shed 6 bases, and the junction held 14 bases outside the gene matches. Per the germline V gene, CDR1 is MNHEY and CDR2 is SVGAGI. The CDR3 length is 15 residues. This chain's CDR3 is CASRPLVSGAGEQYF. CDR3 in DNA: TGTGCCAGCAGGCCCCTCGTCAGCGGGGCCGGCGAGCAGTACTTC.

The CDR3 is CASSQGSSGGELFF. Written as DNA, the CDR3 is TGTGCCAGCAGCCAAGGATCTAGCGGGGGGGAGCTGTTTTTT. The rearrangement links TRBV4-2 to TRBJ2-2, with 8 positions matching TRBD2. CDR3 length: 14 amino acids. Germline V lookup: CDR1 LGHNA, CDR2 YNFKEQ. Trimming cost V 1 base and J 8 bases; bases outside gene matches: 3.

The chain is built from TRBV15 and TRBJ2-5; 8 positions match TRBD2. The CDR3 spans 15 residues. CDR1 and CDR2 from the germline V gene are LNHNV and YYDKDF (reference sequence). V lost 1 base and J lost 4; bases outside the gene matches: 5. DNA for the CDR3: TGTGCCACCAGCAGAGGGGGACTAGTCGGAGAGACCCAGTACTTC. This translates into CATSRGGLVGETQYF. The variable domain in full, completed from reference TRBV15 and TRBJ2-5, reads DAMVIQNPRYQVTQFGKPVTLSCSQTLNHNVMYWYQQKSSQAPKLLFHYYDKDFNNEADTPDNFQSRRPNTSFCFLDIRSPGLGDTAMYLCATSRGGLVGETQYFGPGTRLLVL.

This clone appeared a few times. The V and J genes are TRBV19 and TRBJ1-6; TRBD1 matches at 8 bases. With V trimmed by 4 bases and J by 7 bases, 3 bases remained unmatched. This CDR3 has 14 amino acids. Germline loops: CDR1 LNHDA, CDR2 SQIVND (reference sequence). CDR3 DNA: TGTGCCAGTAGTAGGACAGGGTCGAATTCACCCCTCCACTTT. Its protein product is CASSRTGSNSPLHF.

The CDR3 DNA reads TGCGCCAGCAGAGGAACTAGCGGATATGAGCAGTTCTTC. Its protein product is CASRGTSGYEQFF. The chain recombines TRBV5-1 with TRBJ2-1, with TRBD2 identical over 8 bases. The CDR3 runs 13 residues. J gave up 8 bases and V 5 bases, and 6 bases lay outside the gene matches. The germline CDR1 and CDR2 sequences are SGHRS and YFSETQ.

This chain uses TRBV10-1 with TRBJ1-4, with D unclear. The CDR3 runs 13 residues. From germline, CDR1 is WNHNN and CDR2 SYGVQD (reference sequence). Trimming pared 4 bases from V and 5 bases from J, leaving 8 bases between. DNA of the CDR3: TGCGCCAGCAGTGCCAGGTGGAATGAAAAACTGTTTTTT. Residues: CASSARWNEKLFF.

The chain's CDR3 is CASRPLEDLVETQYF. The DNA for the CDR3 is TGTGCCAGCAGACCCTTAGAGGATCTTGTGGAGACCCAGTACTTC. The chain joins TRBV7-9 to TRBJ2-5; D unclear. V lost 6 bases and J 5 bases, leaving 19 bases between the germline ends. The CDR3 sequence is 15 residues long. Germline V gene data show CDR1 as SEHNR and CDR2 as FQNEAQ (reference sequence).

J is TRBJ2-1 and V is TRBV19, with 7 bases that match TRBD2. The V gene end was trimmed by 5 bases and the J gene end by 8 bases; junction bases not matched to a gene: 21. This CDR3 region has 18 residues. The germline V gene has CDR1 LNHDA and CDR2 SQIVND (reference sequence). This chain's CDR3 is CASSGPPRYGGRADEQFF. CDR3 coding DNA: TGTGCCAGTAGTGGACCCCCGCGTTACGGGGGGAGGGCGGATGAGCAGTTCTTC.

CDR3 in amino acids: CASSGQGSRIQPQHF. CDR3 nucleotides: TGTGCCAGCAGTGGACAGGGAAGTCGAATCCAGCCCCAGCATTTT. The chain has TRBV2 and TRBJ1-5; 7 bases are shared with TRBD1. Trimming removed 4 bases from V and 7 bases from J; junction bases left unmatched: 10. Germline V lookup: CDR1 SNHLY, CDR2 FYNNEI. This CDR3 is 15 amino acids long.

The chain combines TRBV28 with TRBJ1-2; D may be TRBD1 (6 bases). The germline V gene encodes CDR1 MDHEN and CDR2 SYDVKM. Trimming took 6 bases from V and 2 from J, leaving 10 bases between them. CDR3 size: 13 residues. The DNA of the CDR3 is TGTGCCAGCAGCCCCGACAGGAACTATGGCTACACCTTC. Encoded protein: CASSPDRNYGYTF.